The rows below give T cell receptor beta chains drawn from one sample of a study of T cells in localized non-small cell lung cancer. This table comes from immunoSEQ multiplex PCR, and its TCRdb copy is limited to in-frame clones, with some not included. The table lists 30,000 to 40,000 clones, around 85% of them singletons. The source was peripheral blood, collected before any cancer treatment. The source is a man between 40 and 69 years old with stage I lung adenocarcinoma. Both conserved end residues are part of each CDR3. D genes are given only for firm matches. Clone size is not always given. Where it is, it says once, few, many or a class for expanded clones.

TRBV7-9	.	.	TRBJ2-2	TGTGCCCAGCCATCAGGGGCCCGCTCCGGGGAGCTGTTTTTT	CAQPSGARSGELFF
TRBV7-2	.	TRBD2	TRBJ2-5	TGTGCCAGCAGCCCCCTAGCGGGAGAAGAGACCCAGTACTTC	CASSPLAGEETQYF
TRBV5-1	.	.	TRBJ2-7	TGCGCCAGCAGCTTGGCCGAGGCAGGTCGGGAGCAGTACTTC	CASSLAEAGREQYF
TRBV4-3	.	.	TRBJ2-2	TGCGCCAGCAGCCAAGATCGGGCAGGGAGTACCGGGGAGCTGTTTTTT	CASSQDRAGSTGELFF
TRBV27	.	TRBD2	TRBJ2-1	TGTGCCAGCAGTCTATCTTATTGGAGCGGGAGGGATGAGCAGTTCTTC	CASSLSYWSGRDEQFF
TRBV27	.	.	TRBJ2-1	TGTGCCAGCAGTACCGTAGCGGTTTTCAACAATGAGCAGTTCTTC	CASSTVAVFNNEQFF
TRBV4-3	.	TRBD2	TRBJ2-7	TGCGCCAGCAGCCAACGCGGGGGTTACGAGCAGTACTTC	CASSQRGGYEQYF
TRBV14	few	TRBD2	TRBJ2-1	TGTGCCAGCAGCCCCGGGACTAGCGGGAGGGCTGAGCAGTTCTTC	CASSPGTSGRAEQFF
TRBV5-1	once	.	TRBJ2-2	TGCGCCAGCAGCTTGGACCTACCCGGCTCCGGGGAGCTGTTTTTT	CASSLDLPGSGELFF
TRBV27	.	TRBD2	TRBJ2-7	TGTGCCAGCAGTTGGTCGGGACTAGCGGGCTACGAGCAGTACTTC	CASSWSGLAGYEQYF
TRBV7-9	few	.	TRBJ2-7	TGTGCCAGCAGCCTATTCCTACGCGGGCAGGCCCACTACGAGCAGTACTTC	CASSLFLRGQAHYEQYF
TRBV5-1	.	TRBD1	TRBJ2-5	TGCGCCAGCAGCTTGGCAGGACAGGCGTTTACGCAAGAGACCCAGTACTTC	CASSLAGQAFTQETQYF
TRBV11-2	once	.	TRBJ2-3	TGTGCCAGCAGCCCCCGAGCCGTTACATATACGCAGTATTTT	CASSPRAVTYTQYF
TRBV7-2	.	.	TRBJ2-3	TGTGCCAGCAGCTCCCAAAGGGCGGTCACAGATACGCAGTATTTT	CASSSQRAVTDTQYF
TRBV13	.	TRBD1	TRBJ1-5	TGTGCCAGCAGCTCCGGACAGGGCTTTCAGCCCCAGCATTTT	CASSSGQGFQPQHF
TRBV28	.	TRBD1	TRBJ2-7	TGTGCCAGCAGTTTTGATGGACAGGGCTTAGACGAGCAGTACTTC	CASSFDGQGLDEQYF
TRBV28	.	TRBD2	TRBJ2-1	TGTGCCAGTAAAACTAGCGGGACATTAAATGAGCAGTTCTTC	CASKTSGTLNEQFF
TRBV28	.	TRBD2	TRBJ2-7	TGTGCCAGCAGTCCGGGACTAGCGGGACTTCACAGCGACGAGCAGTACTTC	CASSPGLAGLHSDEQYF
TRBV28	once	TRBD1	TRBJ2-2	TGTGCCAGCAGCTCACAGGGGAGGAACACCGGGGAGCTGTTTTTT	CASSSQGRNTGELFF
TRBV27	.	.	TRBJ2-2	TGTGCCAGCAGGGTGGATATGAACACCGGGGAGCTGTTTTTT	CASRVDMNTGELFF
TRBV6-6	.	TRBD1	TRBJ1-5	TGTGCCAGCAGCCCAGACAGGGCTAATCAGCCCCAGCATTTT	CASSPDRANQPQHF
TRBV7-9	.	.	TRBJ1-1	TGTGCCAGCAGCCGTGGGGGCACTGAAGCTTTCTTT	CASSRGGTEAFF
TRBV7-9	.	.	TRBJ1-1	TGTGCCAGCAGTCAGACAGGATATAGATCGAACACTGAAGCTTTCTTT	CASSQTGYRSNTEAFF
TRBV19	.	TRBD2	TRBJ2-1	TGTGCCAGTAGAACTAGCGGGAGGGCCATTTACAATGAGCAGTTCTTC	CASRTSGRAIYNEQFF
TRBV28	.	TRBD1	TRBJ1-1	TGTGCCAGCAGTTTATGGAGGGGGCTGGGAGCTTTCTTT	CASSLWRGLGAFF
TRBV5-4	.	TRBD2	TRBJ2-3	TGTGCCAGCAGCTCTGGACTAGCCTCAGATACGCAGTATTTT	CASSSGLASDTQYF
TRBV4-1	few	.	TRBJ1-5	TGCGCCAGCAGCCAAGGCCGTGGGGACTCCTCGCAGCCCCAGCATTTT	CASSQGRGDSSQPQHF
TRBV18	.	TRBD1	TRBJ2-2	TGTGCCAGCTCACCAGGTCCAGGGGGCTGGTCCGGGGAGCTGTTTTTT	CASSPGPGGWSGELFF
TRBV2	once	TRBD1	TRBJ2-7	TGTGCCAGCAGTTTTACAGGGGCCGAGCAGTACTTC	CASSFTGAEQYF
TRBV5-1	.	.	TRBJ2-3	TGCGCCAGCAGCTTGGATAATTCCGCAGATACGCAGTATTTT	CASSLDNSADTQYF
TRBV4-2	.	TRBD1	TRBJ1-4	TGTGCCAGCAGCCAAGATCCGACAGGGGAGTCAACTAATGAAAAACTGTTTTTT	CASSQDPTGESTNEKLFF
TRBV15	.	.	TRBJ2-4	TGTGCCACCAGTGGGCAGATAGCCAAAAACATTCAGTACTTC	CATSGQIAKNIQYF
TRBV9	.	.	TRBJ2-2	TGTGCCAGCAGCGCAATACAGGCTCGGTCCGGGGAGCTGTTTTTT	CASSAIQARSGELFF
TRBV2	.	.	TRBJ1-1	TGTGCCAGCAGTGAAGGAATTGGTATGGAAGCTTTCTTT	CASSEGIGMEAFF
TRBV9	.	TRBD2	TRBJ2-1	TGTGCCAGCAGCGTTAGCGGGAGGGCCTTGGGCAATGAGCAGTTCTTC	CASSVSGRALGNEQFF
TRBV19	once	.	TRBJ2-7	TGTGCCAGTAGTATAGGCATGGGCTACGAGCAGTACTTC	CASSIGMGYEQYF
TRBV5-1	.	TRBD2	TRBJ2-3	TGCGCCAGCAGCTCTTCCGGGACTAGCGGGAGATCAGATACGCAGTATTTT	CASSSSGTSGRSDTQYF
TRBV28	few	.	TRBJ1-4	TGTGCCAGCAACCACAGGGAACTGAGTGAAAAACTGTTTTTT	CASNHRELSEKLFF
TRBV10-3	.	TRBD1	TRBJ2-1	TGTGCCATCAGTGCCGGGACAGGGGCGCAGGGGTCCTACAATGAGCAGTTCTTC	CAISAGTGAQGSYNEQFF
TRBV9	.	TRBD2	TRBJ2-1	TGTGCCAGCAGCGTCCAGCGGGGGGCCTACAATGAGCAGTTCTTC	CASSVQRGAYNEQFF
TRBV13	.	.	TRBJ2-7	TGTGCCAGCAGCTCCCTCTCCGGGACGGGGTACGAGCAGTACTTC	CASSSLSGTGYEQYF
TRBV7-9	.	TRBD2	TRBJ2-7	TGTGCCAGCAGCTTAGGGACTAGCTCCTACGAGCAGTACTTC	CASSLGTSSYEQYF
TRBV11-2	.	.	TRBJ2-7	TGTGCCAGCAGTCGAACAGGGTCCAACTCCTACGAGCAGTACTTC	CASSRTGSNSYEQYF
TRBV7-2	.	TRBD1	TRBJ2-7	TGTGCCAGCAGGGCGGGACAGGTCTTTTCCTACGAGCAGTACTTC	CASRAGQVFSYEQYF
TRBV25-1	.	.	TRBJ1-2	TGTGCCAGCAGTGAGACCTATGGCTACACCTTC	CASSETYGYTF
TRBV27	once	.	TRBJ2-7	TGTGCCAGCAGTTTACAGGGCTACGAGCAGTACTTC	CASSLQGYEQYF
TRBV19	.	.	TRBJ1-5	TGTGCCAGTAGTATAAGTGGCAATCAGCCCCAGCATTTT	CASSISGNQPQHF
TRBV10-3	.	TRBD1	TRBJ2-2	TGTGCCATCAGGACAGGGGGCACCGGGGAGCTGTTTTTT	CAIRTGGTGELFF
TRBV23-1	.	TRBD1	TRBJ2-7	TGCGCCAGCAGTCAATCGAGAGGACAGGGAACTTACGAGCAGTACTTC	CASSQSRGQGTYEQYF
TRBV28	.	TRBD1	TRBJ2-1	TGTGCCAGCACTCAAACTCCGGGACAGGGTGCAAAGTTCTTC	CASTQTPGQGAKFF
TRBV29-1	.	TRBD1	TRBJ2-5	TGCAGCGTTAAGCCCTCAGGGGGCCAAGAGACCCAGTACTTC	CSVKPSGGQETQYF
TRBV10-2	.	TRBD1	TRBJ1-2	TGCGCCAGCAGTGAGTCGATCCCTGGGACAGCCTTTAACTATGGCTACACCTTC	CASSESIPGTAFNYGYTF
TRBV5-1	.	TRBD2	TRBJ2-7	TGCGCCAGCAGCTCCGGACTAGCGGGAGCGTTGAAGCAGTACTTC	CASSSGLAGALKQYF
TRBV7-9	.	TRBD1	TRBJ2-5	TGTGCCAGCAGCTCAGACAGGGCTAGAGAGACCCAGTACTTC	CASSSDRARETQYF
TRBV4-2	.	.	TRBJ1-2	TGTGCCAGCAGCCAAGGGGCACCCCTTAACTATGGCTACACCTTC	CASSQGAPLNYGYTF
TRBV9	few	.	TRBJ1-5	TGTGCCAGCAGCGTAGTAGGCAATCAGCCCCAGCATTTT	CASSVVGNQPQHF
TRBV5-1	.	TRBD2	TRBJ2-7	TGCGCCAGCAGCTTGGTGGCGGGAGCCTACGAGCAGTACTTC	CASSLVAGAYEQYF
TRBV5-6	.	.	TRBJ1-1	TGTGCCAGCAGCTTGGCGGACGGCCCTAGAGCTTTCTTT	CASSLADGPRAFF
TRBV21-1	.	.	TRBJ2-7	TGTGCAACGCACGCGGGACAGGACTACGAGCAGTACTTC	CATHAGQDYEQYF
TRBV7-2	.	TRBD2	TRBJ2-3	TGTGCCAGCAGCTTAGTAGGCGGGAGGGCCCCCGATACGCAGTATTTT	CASSLVGGRAPDTQYF